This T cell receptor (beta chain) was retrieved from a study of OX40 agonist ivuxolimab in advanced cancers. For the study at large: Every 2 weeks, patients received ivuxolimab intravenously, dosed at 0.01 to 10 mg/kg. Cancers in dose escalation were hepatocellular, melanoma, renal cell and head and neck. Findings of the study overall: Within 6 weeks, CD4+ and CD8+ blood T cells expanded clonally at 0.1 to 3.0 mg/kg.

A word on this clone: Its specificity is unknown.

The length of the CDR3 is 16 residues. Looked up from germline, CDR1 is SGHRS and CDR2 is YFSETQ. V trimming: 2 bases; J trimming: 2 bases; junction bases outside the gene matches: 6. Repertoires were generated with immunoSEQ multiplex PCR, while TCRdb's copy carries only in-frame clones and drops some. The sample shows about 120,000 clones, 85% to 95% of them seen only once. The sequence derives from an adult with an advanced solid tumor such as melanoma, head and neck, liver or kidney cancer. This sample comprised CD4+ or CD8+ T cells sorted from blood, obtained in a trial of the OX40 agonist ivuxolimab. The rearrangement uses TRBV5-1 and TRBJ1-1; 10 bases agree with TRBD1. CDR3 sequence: CASSFNGQGGNTEAFF. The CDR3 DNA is TGCGCCAGCAGCTTTAATGGACAGGGGGGAAACACTGAAGCTTTCTTT.